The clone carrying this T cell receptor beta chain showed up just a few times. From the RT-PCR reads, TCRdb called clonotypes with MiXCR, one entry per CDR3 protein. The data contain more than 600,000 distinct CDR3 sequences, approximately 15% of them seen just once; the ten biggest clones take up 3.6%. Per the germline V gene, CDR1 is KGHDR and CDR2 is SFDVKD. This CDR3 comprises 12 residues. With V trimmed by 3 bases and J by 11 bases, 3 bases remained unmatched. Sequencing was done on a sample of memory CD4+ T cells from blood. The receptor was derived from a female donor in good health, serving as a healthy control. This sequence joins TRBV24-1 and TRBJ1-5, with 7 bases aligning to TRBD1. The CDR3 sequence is CATSDIGTAQHF. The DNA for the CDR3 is TGTGCCACCAGTGATATCGGGACAGCCCAGCATTTT.